Reported below is one T cell receptor beta chain. This sample is part of a study of shared clonotypes between healthy human individuals. CD8 cells classed as naive were CD45RO-negative and positively selected for CCR7, excluding terminally differentiated effector memory CD45RA+ cells. Caucasian adults living in Nashville, Tennessee, provided all samples. V gave up 3 bases and J gave up 7 bases, with 17 bases separating them. This CDR3 comprises 15 residues. Germline loops: CDR1 MRHNA, CDR2 SNTAGT. Sequencing was performed with immunoSEQ multiplex PCR; in TCRdb, only in-frame clones are kept and a portion is missing. The data hold about 2.1 million clones, with about 93% observed a single time.

The receptor was derived from a man in his late teens or twenties in good health. Some clones in this sample may be carry-over from other donors' samples. Sequenced material: naive CD8+ T cells from PBMCs. The rearrangement joins TRBV6-4 to TRBJ2-3; D not certain. CDR3 coding DNA: TGTGCCAGCAGTGATCCTACTGACTTGTCGAATACGCAGTATTTT. Encoded protein: CASSDPTDLSNTQYF.